Listed below are T cell receptor beta chains from one sample, sequenced in a study of T cells in Graves' hyperthyroidism and ophthalmopathy. MiXCR was run by TCRdb on the multiplex PCR reads, yielding one entry per CDR3 protein. This repertoire shows 300,000 to 400,000 distinct CDR3 sequences, roughly 18% found once; its top ten account for 49%. The sequenced material came from blood. The receptors derive from a woman in her forties or fifties with Graves' hyperthyroidism. Both conserved end residues are part of each CDR3. A D gene is named only where the DNA matches it firmly. The listing skips clone size in some rows; elsewhere it reads once, few, many or a size class.

>TRBV18|TRBJ2-6|TRBD1|once
TGTGCCAGCTCACCAGCGGACAGGGGGCATACCATCTCTGGGGCCAACGTCCTGACTTTC
CASSPADRGHTISGANVLTF
>TRBV20-1|TRBJ1-2|NA|many
TGCAGTGATGGTCTGGGTCCCTATGGCTACACCTTC
CSDGLGPYGYTF
>TRBV11-2|TRBJ2-7|NA|many
TGTGCCAGCAGTCCCCCCCACCGCTACGAGCAGTACTTC
CASSPPHRYEQYF
>TRBV4-2|TRBJ2-7|TRBD2|NA
TGTGCCAGCAGTCTGGGCCATTCCGGACTAGGAGACGAGCAGTACTTC
CASSLGHSGLGDEQYF
>TRBV7-9|TRBJ1-5|NA|NA
TGTGCCAGCAGCTTAGATGGGACACATCAGCCCCAGCATTTT
CASSLDGTHQPQHF
>TRBV6-4|TRBJ1-1|NA|few
TGTGCCAGCAGTGACTCTCTGAACACTGAAGCTTTCTTT
CASSDSLNTEAFF
>TRBV27|TRBJ2-3|TRBD2|NA
TGTGCCAGCAGTTTGGCGGGAGCCTACACAGATACGCAGTATTTT
CASSLAGAYTDTQYF
>TRBV9|TRBJ2-3|NA|many
TGTGCCAGCAGCCCAAACGATCTCTCGGGTACGCAGTATTTT
CASSPNDLSGTQYF
>TRBV5-1|TRBJ2-6|NA|NA
TGCGCCAGCAGACAGGGTGTAGGAGATGGGGCCAACGTCCTGACTTTC
CASRQGVGDGANVLTF
>TRBV3-1|TRBJ1-6|TRBD1|NA
TGTGCCAGCAGCCTTGGGGGACAGGGATCACCCCTCCACTTT
CASSLGGQGSPLHF
>TRBV5-1|TRBJ2-3|TRBD1|many
TGCGCCAGCAGCCCGGGACAGAGTTCTAGCACAGATACGCAGTATTTT
CASSPGQSSSTDTQYF
>TRBV9|TRBJ2-3|NA|NA
TGTGCCAGCAGCCGCCTAGAGGGGGGAGATACGCAGTATTTT
CASSRLEGGDTQYF
>TRBV5-6|TRBJ2-7|TRBD2|NA
TGTGCCAGCAGCCGAGGGAGGGGCGGGTTCTACGAGCAGTACTTC
CASSRGRGGFYEQYF
>TRBV4-1|TRBJ2-7|TRBD1|NA
TGCGCCAGCAGCCAAGAGCCACAGGGGACAGGAGTTTACGAGCAGTACTTC
CASSQEPQGTGVYEQYF
>TRBV11-2|TRBJ2-1|NA|few
TGTGCCAGCAGTTATACTAGCATAGTAGACAATGAGCAGTTCTTC
CASSYTSIVDNEQFF
>TRBV3-1|TRBJ1-4|NA|many
TGTGCCAGCAGCCAAGGTTTTGGGAGGGAAAAACTGTTTTTT
CASSQGFGREKLFF
>TRBV6-1|TRBJ2-1|TRBD2|many
TGTGCCAGCTACCCGGGGACTAGCGGGAGGGTTGAGCAGTTCTTC
CASYPGTSGRVEQFF
>TRBV11-2|TRBJ2-1|TRBD2|many
TGTGCCAGCAGCTTAGGGGCGGGAGTCTCCTACAATGAGCAGTTCTTC
CASSLGAGVSYNEQFF
>TRBV5-4|TRBJ2-1|NA|NA
TGTGCCAGCAGCTTCTGGGGGAACCAGTACAATGAGCAGTTCTTC
CASSFWGNQYNEQFF
>TRBV28|TRBJ2-2|TRBD1|many
TGTGCCAGCAGTACAGGGGTCGTGAACACCGGGGAGCTGTTTTTT
CASSTGVVNTGELFF
>TRBV10-3|TRBJ2-3|TRBD1|few
TGTGCCATCAGCCCGGACAGGGGGAGGTCTACGCAGTATTTT
CAISPDRGRSTQYF
>TRBV18|TRBJ2-1|NA|few
TGTGCCAGCTCACCTTCGACTTCCGGATCCTACAATGAGCAGTTCTTC
CASSPSTSGSYNEQFF
>TRBV20-1|TRBJ2-5|TRBD1|many
TGCAGTGCTAGAGATAATGGACAGGGCGCAGAGACCCAGTACTTC
CSARDNGQGAETQYF
>TRBV2|TRBJ2-1|TRBD2|NA
TGTGCCAGCAGCCGGACTAGCGGGGGGAGCTCCTACAATGAGCAGTTCTTC
CASSRTSGGSSYNEQFF
>TRBV6-1|TRBJ2-3|TRBD1|few
TGTGCCAGCCTACCGGGACAGGGGGCAAAAGATACGCAGTATTTT
CASLPGQGAKDTQYF
>TRBV28|TRBJ2-2|NA|NA
TGTGCCAGCAGTCCTGACAGTCTCCACACCGGGGAGCTGTTTTTT
CASSPDSLHTGELFF
>TRBV25-1|TRBJ2-3|TRBD2|NA
TGTGCCAGCAGTCCCCTGGGTAGCGGGGGCACAGATACGCAGTATTTT
CASSPLGSGGTDTQYF
>TRBV7-9|TRBJ2-5|TRBD2|once
TGTGCCAGCAGGGCCGCGGGAGCGGAGACCCAGTACTTC
CASRAAGAETQYF
>TRBV5-1|TRBJ1-3|NA|many
TGCGCCAGCAGCTTGGAGTCAAGTGGAAACACCATATATTTT
CASSLESSGNTIYF
>TRBV27|TRBJ2-2|TRBD2|NA
TGTGCCAGCAGTTTATTCCCCGGGACTAGCGGGAGGGCCGGGGAGCTGTTTTTT
CASSLFPGTSGRAGELFF
>TRBV28|TRBJ2-7|NA|many
TGTGCCAGCAGCCCCCTAGGTCAAAGCTCCTACGAGCAGTACTTC
CASSPLGQSSYEQYF
>TRBV6-1|TRBJ1-1|NA|few
TGTGCCAGCAGTAACGGACGCGAAGCTTTCTTT
CASSNGREAFF
>TRBV5-1|TRBJ1-4|NA|few
TGCGCCAGCAGCTTGGACGGGACTCCGGGGGAAAAACTGTTTTTT
CASSLDGTPGEKLFF
>TRBV20-1|TRBJ2-5|NA|NA
TGCAGTGCTAGAGATCCCCTTTCCGAGGCTCCGACTGCGGAGACCCAGTACTTC
CSARDPLSEAPTAETQYF
>TRBV18|TRBJ1-5|NA|few
TGTGCCACCTCCGGCGGGGAGGATCAGCCCCAGCATTTT
CATSGGEDQPQHF
>TRBV10-2|TRBJ2-7|TRBD2|NA
TGCGCCAGCATGCCCTCGGCTAGCGGGAGTGAAGAGCAGTACTTC
CASMPSASGSEEQYF
>TRBV3-1|TRBJ1-2|NA|NA
TGTGCCAGCAGCATTAGCACAGTGGCGACCTATGGCTACACCTTC
CASSISTVATYGYTF
>TRBV18|TRBJ1-3|NA|few
TGTGCCAGCTCACCTCTACAAGCCTCTGGAAACACCATATATTTT
CASSPLQASGNTIYF
>TRBV2|TRBJ2-1|TRBD2|many
TGTGCCAGCAGGCGACTAGCGGAGAGCTCCTACAATGAGCAGTTCTTC
CASRRLAESSYNEQFF
>TRBV5-1|TRBJ2-5|NA|few
TGCGCCAGCAGCTTCCGAAAAGGAGGAGAGACCCAGTACTTC
CASSFRKGGETQYF
>TRBV6-6|TRBJ2-1|NA|few
TGTGCCAGCAGTTACTCAAGGCCAGGAAGCTCCTACAATGAGCAGTTCTTC
CASSYSRPGSSYNEQFF
>TRBV7-9|TRBJ1-1|NA|few
TGTGCCAGCAGCTTAGAGGTCGGAGGGCTTGGAGCTTTCTTT
CASSLEVGGLGAFF
>TRBV2|TRBJ2-3|TRBD1|many
TGTGCCAGCACCCCCCGGACAGGGGAGACGGATACGCAGTATTTT
CASTPRTGETDTQYF
>TRBV11-2|TRBJ2-3|NA|NA
TGTGCCAGCAGCTTTAACGCTGGGGCAGATACGCAGTATTTT
CASSFNAGADTQYF
>TRBV5-1|TRBJ2-2|NA|few
TGCGCCAGCAGCCAAGGGGGTTTGACCGGGGAGCTGTTTTTT
CASSQGGLTGELFF
>TRBV6-1|TRBJ2-7|NA|many
TGTGCCAGCACCAAGGGGAGTCTTAGGTCCGAGCAGTACTTC
CASTKGSLRSEQYF
>TRBV4-1|TRBJ2-7|TRBD2|NA
TGCGCCAGCAGGGGAGCCGGGACTACGCAGTACTTC
CASRGAGTTQYF
>TRBV18|TRBJ1-1|NA|many
TGTGCCAGCTCACCACCGAGGGGAGGAATGAACACTGAAGCTTTCTTT
CASSPPRGGMNTEAFF
>TRBV13|TRBJ2-2|NA|NA
TGTGCCAGCAGCAGGGAGGTCGGGGAGCTGTTTTTT
CASSREVGELFF
>TRBV3-1|TRBJ2-3|NA|NA
TGTGCCAGCAGCCAAGATAAAAAGCTTGGCACAGATACGCAGTATTTT
CASSQDKKLGTDTQYF
>TRBV3-1|TRBJ1-4|NA|few
TGTGCCAGCAGCCCGCACAGGGATGGACCGAATGAAAAACTGTTTTTT
CASSPHRDGPNEKLFF